A selection of T cell receptor beta chains follows, all from one sample in a study of shared clonotypes between healthy human individuals. Clones were sequenced by immunoSEQ multiplex PCR, and TCRdb holds only the in-frame ones, with some missing. This table has around 750,000 clones, roughly 70% appearing once. Sequenced material: memory CD4+ T cells sorted from blood. Receptor source: a woman aged 30 to 39 in good health. CDR3s include the opening cysteine and the closing phenylalanine or tryptophan. A D gene is named only where the DNA matches it firmly. Clone size is stated in some rows and not others, as once, few, many or a class when expanded.

clone size	V gene	D gene	J gene	CDR3 DNA	CDR3 protein
-	TRBV5-1	-	TRBJ1-1	TGCGCCAGCAGCTTGGCCGGGGTGGGCACTGAAGCTTTCTTT	CASSLAGVGTEAFF
-	TRBV30	TRBD2	TRBJ2-7	TGTGCCTGGAACTCTGGTCCCGGACTAGCGACCGTCGAGCAGTACTTC	CAWNSGPGLATVEQYF
few	TRBV30	TRBD2	TRBJ2-2	TGTGCCTGGATAGGTGGCGGGAGGGCCGTGGGCACCGGGGAGCTGTTTTTT	CAWIGGGRAVGTGELFF
-	TRBV10-1	TRBD1	TRBJ1-1	TGCGCCAGCAGGATAGAAAAGGGACAGCCCTTTATCTTGAACACTGAAGCTTTCTTT	CASRIEKGQPFILNTEAFF
once	TRBV4-1	-	TRBJ2-4	TGCGCCAGCAGCCACGGGGCCCAAACGGGGATAGCCAAAAACATTCAGTACTTC	CASSHGAQTGIAKNIQYF
-	TRBV4-1	-	TRBJ2-2	TGCGCCAGCAGCCTTTATCCGGCCGGGGAGCTGTTTTTT	CASSLYPAGELFF
-	TRBV11-3	-	TRBJ1-1	TGTGCCAGCAGCCCCATAGCTGGCATGAACACTGAAGCTTTCTTT	CASSPIAGMNTEAFF
-	TRBV19	TRBD2	TRBJ2-7	TGTGCCAGTAGTACCCAACTAGCGGGAGGATACGAGCAGTACTTC	CASSTQLAGGYEQYF
once	TRBV23-1	TRBD1	TRBJ1-5	TGCGCCGGGAGGGGGCAGAGGAATCAGCCCCAGCATTTT	CAGRGQRNQPQHF
few	TRBV28	-	TRBJ2-2	TGTGCCAGCACCACGACAGCTGCGAACACCGGGGAGCTGTTTTTT	CASTTTAANTGELFF
-	TRBV7-9	-	TRBJ2-7	TGTGCCAGCAGCTTAGACTACCCCTACGAGCAGTACTTC	CASSLDYPYEQYF
-	TRBV6-5	-	TRBJ1-3	TGTGCCAGCAGTTACTCGAGCTTCTCTGGAAACACCATATATTTT	CASSYSSFSGNTIYF
-	TRBV5-1	TRBD2	TRBJ2-4	TGCGCCAGCAGCTTATCTAGCGGGGGAAACATTCAGTACTTC	CASSLSSGGNIQYF
once	TRBV5-6	-	TRBJ1-2	TGTGCCAGCAGCTTGGGACAGGCCGGTGGCTACACCTTC	CASSLGQAGGYTF